The rows below give T cell receptor beta chains drawn from one sample of a study of blood T cell repertoires in COVID-19. Sequencing was performed with immunoSEQ multiplex PCR; in TCRdb, only in-frame clones are kept and a portion is missing. The profile covers roughly 200,000 clones, with under 90% appearing a single time and around 18% taken by the ten largest. Sequenced material: peripheral blood. These receptors were collected from an elderly woman with active or convalescent COVID-19. Each CDR3 is given with its conserved first and last residue. D genes are given only for firm matches. Only part of the rows carry a size: once, few, many, or a class if the clone is expanded.

J gene	V gene	D gene	clone size	CDR3 DNA	CDR3 protein
TRBJ2-3	TRBV4-1	TRBD2	.	TGCGCCAGCAGCCACCTTCCCCCGGGACTAGCGGGGGGGCGTGATACGCAGTATTTT	CASSHLPPGLAGGRDTQYF
TRBJ1-2	TRBV7-9	TRBD1	.	TGTGCCAGCAGCTTAGCGCTCCCGGGACAGGGGGCTGGCTACACCTTC	CASSLALPGQGAGYTF
TRBJ2-2	TRBV19	TRBD1	once	TGTGCCAGTAGTATGACAGGGATGTACACCGGGGAGCTGTTTTTT	CASSMTGMYTGELFF
TRBJ2-7	TRBV30	TRBD2	.	TGTGCCTGGCGCCGGGCCGGGGGGGCCCCCTACGAGCAGTACTTC	CAWRRAGGAPYEQYF
TRBJ2-5	TRBV18	.	.	TGTGCCAGCTCACCAGGGAGGCCCCAGACCCAGTACTTC	CASSPGRPQTQYF
TRBJ2-5	TRBV5-6	.	.	TGTGCCAGCAGCTCAGGACAGAAAGAGACCCAGTACTTC	CASSSGQKETQYF
TRBJ1-6	TRBV30	.	.	TGTGCCTGGAGTATGAAGCAGGCTATAGATTCACCCCTCCACTTT	CAWSMKQAIDSPLHF
TRBJ1-1	TRBV28	TRBD1	.	TGTGCCAGCAGTTTAGTCCAGGGGGGCACTGAAGCTTTCTTT	CASSLVQGGTEAFF
TRBJ1-6	TRBV2	.	.	TGTGCCAGCAGAGGGAACAGGCCTGCCTCATCACCCCTCCACTTT	CASRGNRPASSPLHF
TRBJ1-1	TRBV19	.	.	TGTGCCAGTAGTATAGCAAGGGGAAACACTGAAGCTTTCTTT	CASSIARGNTEAFF
TRBJ1-1	TRBV9	TRBD1	.	TGTGCCAGCAGCGTAGCTGGACAGGGGACAGAAGCTTTCTTT	CASSVAGQGTEAFF
TRBJ2-2	TRBV7-2	.	.	TGTGCCAGCAGCTTAGTACAGTCCGGGGAGCTGTTTTTT	CASSLVQSGELFF
TRBJ1-6	TRBV4-3	.	.	TGCGCCAGCAGCCAAGATCGAGCAGGGGTGAGCTCCTATAATTCACCCCTCCACTTT	CASSQDRAGVSSYNSPLHF
TRBJ2-7	TRBV10-1	.	.	TGCGCCAGCAGTACTGGTGGACTGAAAGTTTACGAGCAGTACTTC	CASSTGGLKVYEQYF
TRBJ2-3	TRBV11-2	TRBD2	once	TGTGCCAGCAGCTTAAGCGGGGTCCCAGATACGCAGTATTTT	CASSLSGVPDTQYF
TRBJ1-3	TRBV9	.	.	TGTGCCAGCAGCTCGCCGACAAATGGAAACACCATATATTTT	CASSSPTNGNTIYF
TRBJ2-5	TRBV27	.	.	TGTGCCAGCCGTCGACAGACCGAAGAGACCCAGTACTTC	CASRRQTEETQYF
TRBJ1-2	TRBV21-1	.	.	TGTGCCAGCAGCAATGATCTTAGGAGCGGCTATGGCTACACCTTC	CASSNDLRSGYGYTF
TRBJ2-7	TRBV5-6	TRBD1	.	TGTGCCAGCAGCCCGGGACAGGACCCTTACGAGCAGTACTTC	CASSPGQDPYEQYF
TRBJ2-6	TRBV7-2	.	.	TGTGCCCTGGGGGGAAACTCTGGGGCCAACGTCCTGACTTTC	CALGGNSGANVLTF
TRBJ2-7	TRBV28	TRBD1	.	TGTGCCAGCAGTTTATCGGACAGGGGAATTTACGAGCAGTACTTC	CASSLSDRGIYEQYF
TRBJ2-5	TRBV18	TRBD1	.	TGTGCCAGCTCCCTTCTACAGGGGGGTAGCGGCCAAGAGACCCAGTACTTC	CASSLLQGGSGQETQYF
TRBJ2-5	TRBV5-6	.	.	TGTGCCAGCAGCTTGGACCCCGGGGAGACCCAGTACTTC	CASSLDPGETQYF
TRBJ1-2	TRBV1	.	.	TGCACCAGCAGCCTAGTCAATGGCTACACCTTC	CTSSLVNGYTF
TRBJ2-3	TRBV11-2	.	once	TGTGCCAGCAGCAAGGGTGGTGCGGGGGCTCCATATACGCAGTATTTT	CASSKGGAGAPYTQYF
TRBJ2-1	TRBV7-9	.	.	TGTGCCAGCAGCTTGACCGCCGGGAGTGCCTACAATGAGCAGTTCTTC	CASSLTAGSAYNEQFF
TRBJ2-1	TRBV19	.	once	TGTGCCAGTAGCACCGGGACTCACGGCTACAATGAGCAGTTCTTC	CASSTGTHGYNEQFF
TRBJ1-6	TRBV28	.	.	TGTGCTACTACAGGGAGCTCCTATAATTCACCCCTCCACTTT	CATTGSSYNSPLHF
TRBJ2-1	TRBV2	TRBD2	.	TGTGCCAGCAGGGCTAGCGGGAGAGGTAATGAGCAGTTCTTC	CASRASGRGNEQFF